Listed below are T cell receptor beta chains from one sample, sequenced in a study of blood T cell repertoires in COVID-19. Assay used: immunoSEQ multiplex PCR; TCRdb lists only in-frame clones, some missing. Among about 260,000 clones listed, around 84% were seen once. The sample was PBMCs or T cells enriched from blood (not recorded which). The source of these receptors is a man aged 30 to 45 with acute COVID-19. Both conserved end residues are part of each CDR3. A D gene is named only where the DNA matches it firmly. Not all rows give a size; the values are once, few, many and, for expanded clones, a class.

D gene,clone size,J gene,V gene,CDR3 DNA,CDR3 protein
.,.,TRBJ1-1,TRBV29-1,TGCAGCGCCTCGGACAGAGAGGGCACTGAAGCTTTCTTT,CSASDREGTEAFF
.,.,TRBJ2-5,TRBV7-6,TGTGCCAGCAGCTTACGGGGGCAAGAGACCCAGTACTTC,CASSLRGQETQYF
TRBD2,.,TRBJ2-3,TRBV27,TGTGCCAGCAGTCTCGGACTAGCGGGGGATACGCAGTATTTT,CASSLGLAGDTQYF
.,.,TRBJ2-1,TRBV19,TGTGCCAGTAGTATCATATTAGGGGAGGCCAATGAGCAGTTCTTC,CASSIILGEANEQFF
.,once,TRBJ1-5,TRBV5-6,TGTGCCAGCAGCTCCCGGGGGAGAGGGATTCAGCCCCAGCATTTT,CASSSRGRGIQPQHF
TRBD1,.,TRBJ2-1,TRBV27,TGTGCCACCAAAACAGGGGCCACATACAATGAGCAGTTCTTC,CATKTGATYNEQFF
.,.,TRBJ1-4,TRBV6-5,TGTGCCAGCAGCAGGACAGAAACTAATGAAAAACTGTTTTTT,CASSRTETNEKLFF
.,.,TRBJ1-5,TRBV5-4,TGTGCCAGCAGCTTGGATATCAGGCAGCCCCAGCATTTT,CASSLDIRQPQHF
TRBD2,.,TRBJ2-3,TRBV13,TGTGCCAGCAGCCACACCTCCCCAGCGGGGTACACAGATACGCAGTATTTT,CASSHTSPAGYTDTQYF
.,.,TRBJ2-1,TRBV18,TGTGCCAGTCCAGGGCTCTTCAGCAATGAGCAGTTCTTC,CASPGLFSNEQFF
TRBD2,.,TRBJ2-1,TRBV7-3,TGTGCCAGCAGCTTAAGGTCGGGAGGGGGTATCAATGAGCAGTTCTTC,CASSLRSGGGINEQFF
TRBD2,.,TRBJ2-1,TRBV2,TGTGCCAGCAGTTCACTCCCGGGACTAGCGGGAGACCCCTACAATGAGCAGTTCTTC,CASSSLPGLAGDPYNEQFF
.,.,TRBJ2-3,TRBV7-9,TGTGCCAGCAGCTTTTTACGGTATGACACAGATACGCAGTATTTT,CASSFLRYDTDTQYF
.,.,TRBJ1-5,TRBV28,TGTGCCAGCAACCTCCCGGGGGACAATCAGCCCCAGCATTTT,CASNLPGDNQPQHF